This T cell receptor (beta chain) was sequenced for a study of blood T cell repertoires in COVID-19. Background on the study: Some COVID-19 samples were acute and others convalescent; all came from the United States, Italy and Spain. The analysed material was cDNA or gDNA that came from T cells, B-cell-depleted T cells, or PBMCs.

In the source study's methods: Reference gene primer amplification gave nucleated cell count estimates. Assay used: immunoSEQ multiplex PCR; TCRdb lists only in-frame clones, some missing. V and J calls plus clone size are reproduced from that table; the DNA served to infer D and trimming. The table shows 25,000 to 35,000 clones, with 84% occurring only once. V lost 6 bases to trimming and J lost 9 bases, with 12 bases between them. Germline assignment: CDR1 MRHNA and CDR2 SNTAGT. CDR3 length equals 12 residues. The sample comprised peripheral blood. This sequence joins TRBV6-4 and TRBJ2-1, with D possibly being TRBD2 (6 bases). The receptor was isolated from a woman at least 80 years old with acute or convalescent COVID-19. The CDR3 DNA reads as TGTGCCAGCAGACAACTAGCAGGTGAGCAGTTCTTC. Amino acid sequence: CASRQLAGEQFF.